This T cell receptor beta chain derives from a study of regulatory T cells in long-lasting Graves disease. Overall study results and limits: With persistent disease, TRBV28, TRBJ1-2 and TRBJ2-5 were the favored segments. Fewer public clonotypes were shared by new patients (around 960) than by persistent patients (around 2,900).

Germline V CDR1 and CDR2: LNHDA, SQIVND (reference sequence). This CDR3 is built from 13 residues. Trimming left V 8 bases short and J 4 bases short, with 11 bases between. CDR3-region Arm-PCR and iRepertoire HTBI primers produced the TCR beta libraries. TCRdb processed the multiplex PCR reads anew with MiXCR; each CDR3 protein has one entry. The sample records about 530,000 distinct CDR3 sequences, about 16% being singletons. Time point noted: newly diagnosed GD, antithyroid drugs for less than 3 months. The authors made the TCR library using RNA they extracted from PBMCs. A few counts support this clonotype. What it recognizes is unknown. These data also formed part of another study, on T cells in Graves' hyperthyroidism and ophthalmopathy. Turning to that study: The HTBI primer set was used in a first-round RT-PCR of the TCR CDR3. In simple terms, a model built on 13 V-J features told ophthalmopathy apart from stable hyperthyroidism.

The TCR sequence derives from a woman in her forties or fifties with Graves disease. The gene calls are TRBV19 and TRBJ1-4; D not resolved. Sequences were derived from peripheral blood mononuclear cells (PBMCs), sampled at new diagnosis, from a patient treated with antithyroid drugs. The CDR3: CASSLQFNEKLFF. The CDR3 DNA is TGTGCCAGTTCGTTGCAATTTAATGAAAAACTGTTTTTT.